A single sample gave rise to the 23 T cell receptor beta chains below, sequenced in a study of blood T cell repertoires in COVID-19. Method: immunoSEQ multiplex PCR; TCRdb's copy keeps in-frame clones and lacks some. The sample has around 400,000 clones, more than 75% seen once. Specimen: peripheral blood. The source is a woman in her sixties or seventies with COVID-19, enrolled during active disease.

CDR3 amino acids: CAWSVGGGGEQFF. For the CDR3, the DNA is TGTGCCTGGAGTGTAGGAGGGGGCGGTGAGCAGTTCTTC. The chain recombines TRBV30 with TRBJ2-1, with D tentatively TRBD1 (7 bases). CDR1 is GTSNPN and CDR2 is SVGIG in the germline V gene (reference sequence). Trimming removed 0 bases at V and 9 bases at J, with 12 bases between. CDR3 length equals 13 residues.

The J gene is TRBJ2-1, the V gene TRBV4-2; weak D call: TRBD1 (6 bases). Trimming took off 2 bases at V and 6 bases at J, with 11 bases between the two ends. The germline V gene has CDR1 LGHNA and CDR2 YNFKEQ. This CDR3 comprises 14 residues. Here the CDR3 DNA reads TGTGCCAGCAGCCAAAGCAGGGGCACCAATGAGCAGTTCTTC. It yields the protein CASSQSRGTNEQFF.

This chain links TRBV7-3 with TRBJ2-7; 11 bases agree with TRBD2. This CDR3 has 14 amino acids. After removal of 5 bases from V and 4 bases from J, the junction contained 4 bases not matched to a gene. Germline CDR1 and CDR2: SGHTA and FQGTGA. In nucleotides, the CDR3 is TGTGCCAGCAGCCATAGCGGGGGGGCGTACGAGCAGTACTTC. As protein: CASSHSGGAYEQYF.

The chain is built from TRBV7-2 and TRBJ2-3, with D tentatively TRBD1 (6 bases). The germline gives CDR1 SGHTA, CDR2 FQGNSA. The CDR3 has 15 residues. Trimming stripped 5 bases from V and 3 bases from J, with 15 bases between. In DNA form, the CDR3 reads TGTGCCAGCAGCCCCGGGACACTTATAACAGATACGCAGTATTTT. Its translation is CASSPGTLITDTQYF.

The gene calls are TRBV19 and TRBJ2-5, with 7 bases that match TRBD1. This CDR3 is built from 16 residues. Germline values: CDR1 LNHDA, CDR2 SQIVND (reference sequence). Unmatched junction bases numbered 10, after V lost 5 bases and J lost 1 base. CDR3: CASSVSQGVGQETQYF. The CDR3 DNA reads TGTGCCAGTAGTGTCTCTCAGGGGGTAGGCCAAGAGACCCAGTACTTC.

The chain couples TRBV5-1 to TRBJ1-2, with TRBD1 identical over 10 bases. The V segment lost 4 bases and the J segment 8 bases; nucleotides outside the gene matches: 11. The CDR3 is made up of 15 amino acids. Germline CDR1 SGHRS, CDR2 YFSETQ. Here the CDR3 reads CASSPGDRGVRGYTF. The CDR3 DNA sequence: TGCGCCAGCAGCCCGGGGGACAGGGGAGTACGCGGCTACACCTTC.

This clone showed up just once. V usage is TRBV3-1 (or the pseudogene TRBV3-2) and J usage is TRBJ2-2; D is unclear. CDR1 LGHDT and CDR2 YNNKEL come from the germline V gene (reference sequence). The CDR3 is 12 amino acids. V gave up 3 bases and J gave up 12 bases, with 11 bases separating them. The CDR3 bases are TGTGCCAGCAGCCAGGGCCCCACGAAGCTGTTTTTT. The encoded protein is CASSQGPTKLFF.

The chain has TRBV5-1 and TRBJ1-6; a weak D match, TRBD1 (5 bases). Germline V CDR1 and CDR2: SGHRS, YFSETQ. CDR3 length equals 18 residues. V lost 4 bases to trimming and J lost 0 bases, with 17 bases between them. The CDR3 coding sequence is TGCGCCAGCAGCCCGACAGTTTCCTACAGCTCCTATAATTCACCCCTCCACTTT. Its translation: CASSPTVSYSSYNSPLHF.

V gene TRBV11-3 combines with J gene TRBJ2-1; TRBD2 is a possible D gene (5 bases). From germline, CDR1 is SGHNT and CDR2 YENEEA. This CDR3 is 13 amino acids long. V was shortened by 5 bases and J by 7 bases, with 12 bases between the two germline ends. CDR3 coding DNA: TGTGCCAGCAGCCGGACTGAAAAGAATGAGCAGTTCTTC. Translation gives CASSRTEKNEQFF.

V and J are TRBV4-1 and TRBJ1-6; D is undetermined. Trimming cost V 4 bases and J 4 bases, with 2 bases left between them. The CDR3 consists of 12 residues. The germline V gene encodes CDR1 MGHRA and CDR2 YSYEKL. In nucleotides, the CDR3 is TGCGCCAGCAGCCTATATAATTCACCCCTCCACTTT. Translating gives CASSLYNSPLHF.

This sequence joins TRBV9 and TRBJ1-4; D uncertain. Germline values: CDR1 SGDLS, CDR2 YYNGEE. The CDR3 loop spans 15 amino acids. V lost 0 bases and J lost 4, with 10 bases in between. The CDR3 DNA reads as TGTGCCAGCAGCGTAGCCGGCGGCCTTAATGAAAAACTGTTTTTT. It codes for CASSVAGGLNEKLFF. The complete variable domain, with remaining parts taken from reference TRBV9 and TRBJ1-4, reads DSGVTQTPKHLITATGQRVTLRCSPRSGDLSVYWYQQSLDQGLQFLIQYYNGEERAKGNILERFSAQQFPDLHSELNLSSLELGDSALYFCASSVAGGLNEKLFFGSGTQLSVL.

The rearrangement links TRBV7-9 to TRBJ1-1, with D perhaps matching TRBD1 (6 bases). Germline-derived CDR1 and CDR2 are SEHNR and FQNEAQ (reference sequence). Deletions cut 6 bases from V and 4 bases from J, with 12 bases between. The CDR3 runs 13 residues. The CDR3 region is CASSSTGPTEAFF. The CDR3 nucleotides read TGTGCCAGCAGTTCAACAGGGCCCACTGAAGCTTTCTTT. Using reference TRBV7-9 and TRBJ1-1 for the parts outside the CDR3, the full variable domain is DTGVSQNPRHKITKRGQNVTFRCDPISEHNRLYWYRQTLGQGPEFLTYFQNEAQLEKSRLLSDRFSAERPKGSFSTLEIQRTEQGDSAMYLCASSSTGPTEAFFGQGTRLTVV.

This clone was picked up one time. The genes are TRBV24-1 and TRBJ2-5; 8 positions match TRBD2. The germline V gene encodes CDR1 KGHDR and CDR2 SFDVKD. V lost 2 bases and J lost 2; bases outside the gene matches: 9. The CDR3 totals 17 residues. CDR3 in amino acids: CATSDSGGTTIQETQYF. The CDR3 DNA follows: TGTGCCACCAGTGATTCGGGGGGGACTACGATTCAAGAGACCCAGTACTTC.

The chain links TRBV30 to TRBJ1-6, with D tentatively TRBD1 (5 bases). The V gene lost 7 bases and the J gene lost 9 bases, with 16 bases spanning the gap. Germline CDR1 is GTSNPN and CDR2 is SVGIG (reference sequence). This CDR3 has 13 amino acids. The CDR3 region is CASTPGLGSPLHF. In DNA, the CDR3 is TGTGCCTCCACGCCGGGACTTGGTTCACCCCTCCACTTT. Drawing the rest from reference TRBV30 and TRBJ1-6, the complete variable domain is SQTIHQWPATLVQPVGSPLSLECTVEGTSNPNLYWYRQAAGRGLQLLFYSVGIGQISSEVPQNLSASRPQDRQFILSSKKLLLSDSGFYLCASTPGLGSPLHFGNGTRLTVT.

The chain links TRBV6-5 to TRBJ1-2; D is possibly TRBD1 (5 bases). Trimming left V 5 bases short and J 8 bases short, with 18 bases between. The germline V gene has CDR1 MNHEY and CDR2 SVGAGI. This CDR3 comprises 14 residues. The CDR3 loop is CASSRGPGRDGYTF. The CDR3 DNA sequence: TGTGCCAGCAGTAGGGGCCCAGGGAGGGACGGCTACACCTTC.

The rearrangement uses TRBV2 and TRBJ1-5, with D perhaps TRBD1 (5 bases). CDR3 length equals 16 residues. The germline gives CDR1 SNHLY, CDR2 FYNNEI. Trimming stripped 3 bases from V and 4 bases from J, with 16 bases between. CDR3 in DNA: TGTGCCAGCAGTGAGGGACTGAAGACTTATAATCAGCCCCAGCATTTT. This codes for CASSEGLKTYNQPQHF.

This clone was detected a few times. Here the CDR3 DNA reads TGTGCCAGCAGCCCTGGGCCTAATCAGCCCCAGCATTTT. Its protein product is CASSPGPNQPQHF. The genes are TRBV9 and TRBJ1-5; D gene unclear. CDR3 size: 13 residues. Trimming stripped 4 bases from V and 4 bases from J, with 9 bases between. CDR1 SGDLS and CDR2 YYNGEE come from the germline V gene. Combining the CDR3 with reference TRBV9 and TRBJ1-5 gives the whole variable domain DSGVTQTPKHLITATGQRVTLRCSPRSGDLSVYWYQQSLDQGLQFLIQYYNGEERAKGNILERFSAQQFPDLHSELNLSSLELGDSALYFCASSPGPNQPQHFGDGTRLSIL.

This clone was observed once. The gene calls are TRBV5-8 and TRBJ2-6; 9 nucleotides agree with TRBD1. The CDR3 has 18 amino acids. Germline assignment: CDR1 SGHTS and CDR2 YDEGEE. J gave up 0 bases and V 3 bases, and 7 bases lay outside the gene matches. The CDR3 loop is CASSSIQGALSGANVLTF. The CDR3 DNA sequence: TGTGCCAGCAGCTCTATACAGGGGGCTCTCTCTGGGGCCAACGTCCTGACTTTC.

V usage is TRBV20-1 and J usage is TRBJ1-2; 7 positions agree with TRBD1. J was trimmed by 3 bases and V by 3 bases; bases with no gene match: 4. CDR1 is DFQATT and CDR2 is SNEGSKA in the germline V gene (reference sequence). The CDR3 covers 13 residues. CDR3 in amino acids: CSASHDRDYGYTF. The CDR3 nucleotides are TGCAGTGCTAGTCACGACAGGGACTATGGCTACACCTTC.

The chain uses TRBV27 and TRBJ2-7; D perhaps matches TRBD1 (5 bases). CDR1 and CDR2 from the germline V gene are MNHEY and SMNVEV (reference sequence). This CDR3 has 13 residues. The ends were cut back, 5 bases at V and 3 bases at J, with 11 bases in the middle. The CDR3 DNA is TGTGCCAGCAGTAACGACAGAAACTACGAGCAGTACTTC. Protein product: CASSNDRNYEQYF.

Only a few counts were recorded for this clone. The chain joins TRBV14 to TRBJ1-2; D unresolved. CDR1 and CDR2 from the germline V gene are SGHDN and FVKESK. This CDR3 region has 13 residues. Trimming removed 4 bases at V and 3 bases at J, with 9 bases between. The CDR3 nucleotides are TGTGCCAGCAGCCTTTGGGCAGACTATGGCTACACCTTC. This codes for CASSLWADYGYTF.

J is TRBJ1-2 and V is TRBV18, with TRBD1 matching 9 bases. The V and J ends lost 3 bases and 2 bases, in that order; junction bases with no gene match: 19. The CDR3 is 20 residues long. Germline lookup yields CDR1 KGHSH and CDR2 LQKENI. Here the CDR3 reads CASSPRGLGQGPILNYGYTF. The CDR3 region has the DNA TGTGCCAGCTCACCCCGGGGACTCGGACAGGGGCCCATCCTCAACTATGGCTACACCTTC.

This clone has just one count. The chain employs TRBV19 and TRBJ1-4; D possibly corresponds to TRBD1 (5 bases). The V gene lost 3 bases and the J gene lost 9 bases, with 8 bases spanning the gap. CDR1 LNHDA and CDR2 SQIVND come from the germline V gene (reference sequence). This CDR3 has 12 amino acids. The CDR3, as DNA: TGTGCCAGTAGTATCGGGGGAAAAAAACTGTTTTTT. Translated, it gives CASSIGGKKLFF.